Below, 2 T cell receptor beta chains from the same sample are listed, as sequenced in a study of shared clonotypes between healthy human individuals. Method: immunoSEQ multiplex PCR; TCRdb's copy keeps in-frame clones and lacks some. The sample yields some 2,400,000 clones, about 94% seen once. The specimen was naive CD4+ T cells sorted from blood. Subset here: CD45RA+ positively selected. The receptors stem from a man in his late teens or twenties in good health.

Remarks on this clone: At the DNA level, this CDR3 is encoded by other sequences in the same sample as well. The gene calls are TRBV5-1 and TRBJ2-7, with D unresolved. There are 13 residues in the CDR3. CDR1 and CDR2 from the germline V gene are SGHRS and YFSETQ. V was shortened by 2 bases and J by 1 base, with 7 bases between the two germline ends. CDR3 coding DNA: TGCGCCAGCAGCTTAAGCAGTTCCTACGAGCAGTACTTC. It encodes CASSLSSSYEQYF.

The J gene is TRBJ2-2, the V gene TRBV10-3, with unresolved D. Between the trimmed V and J ends, which lost 8 bases and 4 bases, there was a span of 11 bases. CDR3 length: 13 amino acids. CDR1 is ENHRY and CDR2 is SYGVKD in the germline V gene. In DNA form, the CDR3 reads TGTGCCATCCTGAGAGGTGTCACCGGGGAGCTGTTTTTT. Its protein product is CAILRGVTGELFF.